Detailed here is one T cell receptor (beta chain). What it binds is unknown. Germline V gene sequence: CDR1 MGHRA, CDR2 YSYEKL. The CDR3 is 16 residues long. After removal of 0 bases from V and 4 bases from J, the junction contained 4 bases not matched to a gene. These data come from a study of Ad26.COV2.S vaccination and SARS-CoV-2 variants. Study-level findings and limits: Assessments of TCR breadth and depth may have underestimated the total T cell responses. Vaccinees reportedly had broad spike-specific CD8+ and CD4+ T cell responses.

Libraries were prepared by immunoSEQ multiplex PCR; TCRdb keeps only in-frame clonotypes and omits some of them. The sample shows around 170,000 clones, roughly 85% of them seen only once. The clonotype comes from a human donor who had recovered from COVID-19. The gene calls are TRBV4-1 and TRBJ2-5; 11 bases agree with TRBD1. The material sequenced was peripheral blood, taken after recovery from COVID-19. The CDR3 loop is CASSQDGTGGGETQYF. The CDR3 coding sequence is TGCGCCAGCAGCCAAGACGGGACAGGGGGGGGAGAGACCCAGTACTTC.